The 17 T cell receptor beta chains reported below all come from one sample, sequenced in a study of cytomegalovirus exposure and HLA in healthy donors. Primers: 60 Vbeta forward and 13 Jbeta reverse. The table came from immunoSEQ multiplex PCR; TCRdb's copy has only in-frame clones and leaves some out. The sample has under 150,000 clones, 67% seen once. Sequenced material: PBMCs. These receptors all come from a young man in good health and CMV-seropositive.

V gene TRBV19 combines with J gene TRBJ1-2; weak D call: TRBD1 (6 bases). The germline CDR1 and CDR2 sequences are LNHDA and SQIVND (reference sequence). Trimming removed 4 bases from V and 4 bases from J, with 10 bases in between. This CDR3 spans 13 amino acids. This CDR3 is CASSNRVGYGYTF. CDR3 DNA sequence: TGTGCCAGTAGTAACAGGGTTGGCTATGGCTACACCTTC.

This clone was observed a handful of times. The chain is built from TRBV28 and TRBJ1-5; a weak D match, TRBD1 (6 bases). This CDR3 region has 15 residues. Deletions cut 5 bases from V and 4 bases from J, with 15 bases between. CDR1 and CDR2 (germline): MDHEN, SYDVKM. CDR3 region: CASSPTGTLNQPQHF. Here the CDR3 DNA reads TGTGCCAGCAGTCCTACCGGGACACTAAATCAGCCCCAGCATTTT.

The CDR3 DNA reads TGTGCCAGCAGAACCCTCAGGGGGCAGTCCTACGAGCAGTACTTC. Translating gives CASRTLRGQSYEQYF. The chain recombines TRBV28 with TRBJ2-7; TRBD1 matches 8 bases. From germline, CDR1 is MDHEN and CDR2 SYDVKM. J was trimmed by 1 base and V by 6 bases; bases with no gene match: 8. This CDR3 is built from 15 residues.

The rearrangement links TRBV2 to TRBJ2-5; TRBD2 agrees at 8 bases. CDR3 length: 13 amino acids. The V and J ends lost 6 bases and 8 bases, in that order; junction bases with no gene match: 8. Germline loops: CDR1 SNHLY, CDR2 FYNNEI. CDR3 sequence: CASSPGLDPTQYF. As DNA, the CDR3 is TGTGCCAGCAGCCCGGGACTAGACCCAACCCAGTACTTC.

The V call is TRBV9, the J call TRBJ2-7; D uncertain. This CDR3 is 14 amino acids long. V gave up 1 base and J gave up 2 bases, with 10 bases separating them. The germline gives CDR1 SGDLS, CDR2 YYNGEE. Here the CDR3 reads CASSVPQATYEQYF. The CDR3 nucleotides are TGTGCCAGCAGCGTACCCCAGGCGACCTACGAGCAGTACTTC. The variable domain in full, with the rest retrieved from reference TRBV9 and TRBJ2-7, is DSGVTQTPKHLITATGQRVTLRCSPRSGDLSVYWYQQSLDQGLQFLIQYYNGEERAKGNILERFSAQQFPDLHSELNLSSLELGDSALYFCASSVPQATYEQYFGPGTRLTVT.

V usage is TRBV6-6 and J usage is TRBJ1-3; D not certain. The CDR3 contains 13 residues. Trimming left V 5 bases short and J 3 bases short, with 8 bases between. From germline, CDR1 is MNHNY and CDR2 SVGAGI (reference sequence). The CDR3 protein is CASSNSGGNTIYF. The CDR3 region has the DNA TGTGCCAGCAGTAACAGTGGTGGAAACACCATATATTTT.

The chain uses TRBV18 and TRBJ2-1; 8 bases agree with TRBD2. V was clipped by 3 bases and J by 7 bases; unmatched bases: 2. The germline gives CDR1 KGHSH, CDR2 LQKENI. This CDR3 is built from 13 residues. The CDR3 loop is CASSPGLVNEQFF. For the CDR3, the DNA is TGTGCCAGCTCACCGGGACTAGTAAATGAGCAGTTCTTC.

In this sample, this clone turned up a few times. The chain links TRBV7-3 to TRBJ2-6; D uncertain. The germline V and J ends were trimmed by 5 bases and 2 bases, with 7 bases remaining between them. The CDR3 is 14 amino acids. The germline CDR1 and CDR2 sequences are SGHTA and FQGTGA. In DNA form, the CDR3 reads TGTGCCAGCAGCGTAAGAGCTGGGGCCAACGTCCTGACTTTC. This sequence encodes CASSVRAGANVLTF. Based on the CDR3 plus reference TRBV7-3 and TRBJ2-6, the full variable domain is GAGVSQTPSNKVTEKGKYVELRCDPISGHTALYWYRQSLGQGPEFLIYFQGTGAADDSGLPNDRFFAVRPEGSVSTLKIQRTERGDSAVYLCASSVRAGANVLTFGAGSRLTVL.

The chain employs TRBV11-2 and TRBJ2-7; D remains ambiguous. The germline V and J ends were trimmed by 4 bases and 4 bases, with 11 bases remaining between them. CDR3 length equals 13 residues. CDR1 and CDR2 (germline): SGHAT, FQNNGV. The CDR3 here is CASSSQQIYEQYV. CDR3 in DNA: TGTGCCAGCAGCTCACAACAGATATACGAGCAGTACGTC.

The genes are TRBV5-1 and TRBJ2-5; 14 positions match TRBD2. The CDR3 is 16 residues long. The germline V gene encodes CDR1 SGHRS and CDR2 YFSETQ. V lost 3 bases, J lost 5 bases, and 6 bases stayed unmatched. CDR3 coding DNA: TGCGCCAGCAGCTCGGGACTAGCGGGGGTGGTGGAGACCCAGTACTTC. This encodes CASSSGLAGVVETQYF.

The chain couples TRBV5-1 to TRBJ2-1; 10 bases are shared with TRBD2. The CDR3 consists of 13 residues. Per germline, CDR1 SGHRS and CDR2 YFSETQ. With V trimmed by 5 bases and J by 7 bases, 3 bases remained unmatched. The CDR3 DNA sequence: TGCGCCAGCAGGCTAGCGGGGGCGAATGAGCAGTTCTTC. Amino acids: CASRLAGANEQFF.

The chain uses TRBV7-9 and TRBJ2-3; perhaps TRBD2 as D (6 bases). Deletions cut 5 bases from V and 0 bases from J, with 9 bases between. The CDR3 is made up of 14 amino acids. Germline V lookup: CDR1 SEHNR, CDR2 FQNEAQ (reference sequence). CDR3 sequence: CASSPAGSTDTQYF. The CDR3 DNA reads TGTGCCAGCAGCCCCGCGGGGAGCACAGATACGCAGTATTTT.

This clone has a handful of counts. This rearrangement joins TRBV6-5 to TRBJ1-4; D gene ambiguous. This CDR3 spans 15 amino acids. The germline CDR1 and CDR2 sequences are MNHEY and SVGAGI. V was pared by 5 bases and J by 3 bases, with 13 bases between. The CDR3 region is CASSIERESNEKLFF. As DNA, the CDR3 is TGTGCCAGCAGTATCGAACGGGAATCTAATGAAAAACTGTTTTTT.

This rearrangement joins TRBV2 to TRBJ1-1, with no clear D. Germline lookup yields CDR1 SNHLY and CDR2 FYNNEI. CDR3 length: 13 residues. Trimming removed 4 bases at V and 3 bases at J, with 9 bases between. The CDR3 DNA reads TGTGCCAGCAGTGTACGGGGAGACACTGAAGCTTTCTTT. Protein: CASSVRGDTEAFF.

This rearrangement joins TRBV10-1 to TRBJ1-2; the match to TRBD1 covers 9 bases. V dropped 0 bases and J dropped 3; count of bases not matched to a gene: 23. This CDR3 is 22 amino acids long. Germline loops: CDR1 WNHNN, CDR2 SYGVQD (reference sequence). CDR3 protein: CASSESESPRDRASSWDYGYTF. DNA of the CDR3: TGCGCCAGCAGTGAGTCTGAATCCCCCCGGGACAGGGCCTCCTCTTGGGACTATGGCTACACCTTC.

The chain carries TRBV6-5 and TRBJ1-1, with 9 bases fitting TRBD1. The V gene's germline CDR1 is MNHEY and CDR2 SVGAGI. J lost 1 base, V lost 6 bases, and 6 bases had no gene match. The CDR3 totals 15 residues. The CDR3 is CASRRDRAGNTEAFF. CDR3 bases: TGTGCCAGCAGACGGGACAGGGCCGGGAACACTGAAGCTTTCTTT.

DNA for the CDR3: TGTGCCAGCAGTTACTCCGCCGGGGGGGACACCGGGGAGCTGTTTTTT. Protein product: CASSYSAGGDTGELFF. The chain employs TRBV6-5 and TRBJ2-2; 8 bases fit TRBD2. Looked up from germline, CDR1 is MNHEY and CDR2 is SVGAGI. The CDR3 spans 16 residues. J lost 3 bases, V lost 0 bases, and 3 bases had no gene match.